Listed here are 27 T cell receptor beta chains from one sample, sequenced in a study of blood T cell repertoires in COVID-19. The repertoire was sequenced with immunoSEQ multiplex PCR; TCRdb's copy has only in-frame clones and lacks some. The sample lists 200,000 to 250,000 clones, 65% to 85% occurring once. Input material: peripheral blood. The receptors derive from a human donor in a cohort sampled during active COVID-19.

The chain links TRBV2 to TRBJ1-6; no clear D gene. Trimming stripped 5 bases from V and 9 bases from J, with 8 bases between. Per the germline V gene, CDR1 is SNHLY and CDR2 is FYNNEI. The length of the CDR3 is 12 residues. CDR3 protein: CASSISTSPLHF. The CDR3, as DNA: TGTGCCAGCAGTATTAGTACTTCACCCCTCCACTTT.

The CDR3 region has the DNA TGCGCCAGCAGCGCGACTATCTCTGGGGCCAACGTCCTGACTTTC. Translated: CASSATISGANVLTF. The chain joins TRBV5-1 to TRBJ2-6; tentatively, D is TRBD2 (5 bases). CDR3 size: 15 residues. Trimming removed 4 bases from V and 0 bases from J, with 8 bases in between. From germline, CDR1 is SGHRS and CDR2 YFSETQ.

The chain has TRBV11-2 and TRBJ2-5, with 8 bases aligning to TRBD2. Germline V CDR1 and CDR2: SGHAT, FQNNGV. CDR3 length: 14 amino acids. The ends lost 5 bases at V and 5 bases at J; junction bases unmatched: 7. The CDR3 coding sequence is TGTGCCAGCAGCCGGACTGGGACTAGTGAGACCCAGTACTTC. Its translation: CASSRTGTSETQYF. The full variable domain, with the rest looked up from reference TRBV11-2 and TRBJ2-5, is EAGVAQSPRYKIIEKRQSVAFWCNPISGHATLYWYQQILGQGPKLLIQFQNNGVVDDSQLPKDRFSAERLKGVDSTLKIQPAKLEDSAVYLCASSRTGTSETQYFGPGTRLLVL.

This chain links TRBV10-3 with TRBJ2-3; D possibly corresponds to TRBD2 (5 bases). Germline assignment: CDR1 ENHRY and CDR2 SYGVKD. This CDR3 has 16 residues. Trimming left V 4 bases short and J 1 base short, with 15 bases between. The DNA for the CDR3 is TGTGCCATCAGTGCGACGTTTCGTAGCGGCACAGATACGCAGTATTTT. This gives the protein CAISATFRSGTDTQYF.

The rearrangement uses TRBV3-1 (or the pseudogene TRBV3-2) and TRBJ1-2; D not certain. The CDR3 sequence is 15 residues long. V was pared by 4 bases and J by 1 base, with 13 bases between. Germline CDR1 and CDR2: LGHDT and YNNKEL (reference sequence). DNA for the CDR3: TGTGCCAGCAGCCCGTCTGACACCATTAACTATGGCTACACCTTC. It encodes CASSPSDTINYGYTF.

J is TRBJ2-5 and V is TRBV27, with 7 bases that match TRBD2. The ends lost 0 bases at V and 3 bases at J; junction bases unmatched: 1. The CDR3 sequence is 14 residues long. Germline values: CDR1 MNHEY, CDR2 SMNVEV (reference sequence). The CDR3 nucleotides read TGTGCCAGCAGTTTATCGGCGGGGGAAGAGACCCAGTACTTC. It encodes CASSLSAGEETQYF.

Only one count was recorded for this clone. The chain has TRBV5-1 and TRBJ1-1, with 8 nucleotides matching TRBD1. The CDR3 covers 12 residues. Germline values: CDR1 SGHRS, CDR2 YFSETQ. The J segment lost 10 bases and the V segment lost 4 bases, leaving 6 bases of the junction unmatched. CDR3 loop: CASSPDRGRAFF. Here the CDR3 DNA reads TGCGCCAGCAGCCCAGACAGGGGTAGAGCTTTCTTT.

The chain uses TRBV28 and TRBJ1-4, with D perhaps matching TRBD1 (5 bases). The V and J ends lost 5 bases and 3 bases respectively, with 13 bases between them. CDR1 and CDR2 (germline): MDHEN, SYDVKM. The CDR3 has 15 amino acids. The CDR3 region has the DNA TGTGCCAGCAGTCCCCAGACAGATTCTAATGAAAAACTGTTTTTT. It is translated as CASSPQTDSNEKLFF.

The chain links TRBV11-3 to TRBJ2-5, with TRBD2 matching 11 bases. This CDR3 contains 15 residues. With V trimmed by 5 bases and J by 2 bases, 4 bases remained unmatched. Germline-derived CDR1 and CDR2 are SGHNT and YENEEA. CDR3 bases: TGTGCCAGCAGCCCGGGACTAGCGGATCAAGAGACCCAGTACTTC. Its translation is CASSPGLADQETQYF.

V gene TRBV5-1 combines with J gene TRBJ2-1, with TRBD2 as a possible D gene (6 bases). V lost 7 bases to trimming and J lost 3 bases, with 14 bases between them. The CDR3 extends over 14 amino acids. The V gene's germline CDR1 is SGHRS and CDR2 YFSETQ. The CDR3 is CASATSHNYNEQFF. The CDR3 DNA follows: TGCGCCAGCGCTACTAGCCACAACTACAATGAGCAGTTCTTC.

This sequence joins TRBV4-1 and TRBJ1-2, with D possibly being TRBD1 (6 bases). CDR1 and CDR2 (germline): MGHRA, YSYEKL. This CDR3 region has 14 residues. Trimming removed 0 bases from V and 4 bases from J, with 9 bases in between. The CDR3 sequence is CASSQEQGIYGYTF. The CDR3 DNA follows: TGCGCCAGCAGCCAAGAGCAGGGGATCTATGGCTACACCTTC.

The genes are TRBV10-3 and TRBJ1-5; no definite D call. The V end was cut by 3 bases, the J end by 10 bases, with 16 bases between. The CDR3 has 14 amino acids. CDR1 is ENHRY and CDR2 is SYGVKD in the germline V gene. The CDR3 region has the DNA TGTGCCATCAGTGAAAGCGGTACGGACGAACCCCAGCATTTT. Translating it yields CAISESGTDEPQHF.

The V and J genes are TRBV18 and TRBJ2-2; perhaps TRBD1 as D (6 bases). V was shortened by 6 bases and J by 0 bases, with 11 bases between the two germline ends. The CDR3 spans 15 residues. Germline CDR1 KGHSH, CDR2 LQKENI. Here the CDR3 DNA reads TGTGCCAGCTCTAGAGGGACAACGAACACCGGGGAGCTGTTTTTT. This codes for CASSRGTTNTGELFF.

The CDR3 coding sequence is TGTGCCAGCAGCGCGCCGGCACAGCGGGGGGCAGAGACCCAGTACTTC. This gives the protein CASSAPAQRGAETQYF. This chain links TRBV2 with TRBJ2-5, with 9 bases fitting TRBD2. The CDR3 sequence is 16 residues long. The J segment lost 4 bases and the V segment lost 6 bases, leaving 12 bases of the junction unmatched. Germline CDR1 and CDR2: SNHLY and FYNNEI.

The chain couples TRBV19 to TRBJ1-4; D is unclear. The germline V gene has CDR1 LNHDA and CDR2 SQIVND (reference sequence). The CDR3 totals 15 residues. V dropped 6 bases and J dropped 3 bases, with 14 bases sitting between them. CDR3 nucleotide sequence: TGTGCCAGTAGCAGTAGACATCAAGCTAATGAAAAACTGTTTTTT. Amino acids: CASSSRHQANEKLFF.

The chain is built from TRBV30 and TRBJ1-5; no firm D call. CDR1 and CDR2 from the germline V gene are GTSNPN and SVGIG (reference sequence). Between the trimmed V and J ends, which lost 4 bases and 9 bases, there was a span of 13 bases. The CDR3 is 12 residues long. The CDR3 loop is CAWNSRLGPQHF. The DNA for the CDR3 is TGTGCCTGGAACTCGCGACTTGGGCCCCAGCATTTT.

The chain combines TRBV19 with TRBJ1-5; 7 positions match TRBD1. Germline V gene sequence: CDR1 LNHDA, CDR2 SQIVND (reference sequence). The CDR3 is 16 amino acids. The ends lost 6 bases at V and 0 bases at J; junction bases unmatched: 8. The CDR3 protein is CASRPGTDLSNQPQHF. In nucleotides, the CDR3 is TGTGCCAGTAGGCCGGGGACAGACCTTAGCAATCAGCCCCAGCATTTT.

The chain employs TRBV9 and TRBJ2-3; 7 bases map to TRBD2. From germline, CDR1 is SGDLS and CDR2 YYNGEE. J lost 2 bases, V lost 4 bases, and 7 bases had no gene match. The CDR3 spans 15 residues. The CDR3 coding sequence is TGTGCCAGCAGCCCAGAGCGGGATTACACAGATACGCAGTATTTT. This encodes CASSPERDYTDTQYF. Full variable domain (outside the CDR3, taken from reference TRBV9 and TRBJ2-3): DSGVTQTPKHLITATGQRVTLRCSPRSGDLSVYWYQQSLDQGLQFLIQYYNGEERAKGNILERFSAQQFPDLHSELNLSSLELGDSALYFCASSPERDYTDTQYFGPGTRLTVL.

The chain combines TRBV6-1 with TRBJ2-5; 7 nucleotides agree with TRBD1. CDR3 length: 15 residues. Germline loops: CDR1 MNHNS, CDR2 SASEGT. V was clipped by 3 bases and J by 1 base; unmatched bases: 5. CDR3 in DNA: TGTGCCAGCAGTGATCCAGGGGGTCCCCAAGAGACCCAGTACTTC. Its translation: CASSDPGGPQETQYF.

The sample holds a few counts of this clone. V is TRBV28 and J is TRBJ1-5; D may be TRBD1 (6 bases). In germline, CDR1 is MDHEN, CDR2 SYDVKM. The CDR3 is 14 amino acids. Trimming took off 6 bases at V and 2 bases at J, with 11 bases between the two ends. Written as DNA, the CDR3 is TGTGCCAGCAGAAGGGCAGGGGGCAATCAGCCCCAGCATTTT. Translating gives CASRRAGGNQPQHF.

In its sample, this clone was seen a few times. For the CDR3, the DNA is TGTGCCAGTAGTATAACCAGGGGGCAAGGTGGCTACACCTTC. The encoded protein is CASSITRGQGGYTF. The J gene is TRBJ1-2, the V gene TRBV19; TRBD1 aligns across 8 bases. V was clipped by 2 bases and J by 7 bases; unmatched bases: 6. The CDR3 is 14 residues long. Germline values: CDR1 LNHDA, CDR2 SQIVND (reference sequence).

The gene calls are TRBV5-6 and TRBJ1-1; D is ambiguous. V shed 4 bases and J shed 0 bases, with 7 bases lying between them. The CDR3 totals 13 residues. Looked up from germline, CDR1 is SGHDT and CDR2 is YYEEEE. The CDR3 DNA sequence: TGTGCCAGCAGCGTACCAGTGAACACTGAAGCTTTCTTT. Amino acid sequence: CASSVPVNTEAFF.

This clone was observed a single time. The sample carries other DNA sequences with the same CDR3. This chain uses TRBV12-3 or TRBV12-4 with TRBJ2-2, with D uncertain. The ends were cut back, 3 bases at V and 6 bases at J, with 5 bases in the middle. The CDR3 sequence is 12 residues long. The CDR3 nucleotides read TGTGCCAGCAGTTTTGGCTCCGGGGAGCTGTTTTTT. Amino acid sequence: CASSFGSGELFF.

V is TRBV9 and J is TRBJ2-1; maybe TRBD2 (5 bases). CDR3 size: 17 residues. V was cut by 0 bases and J by 0 bases, with 13 bases left in between. Germline CDR1 and CDR2: SGDLS and YYNGEE. In DNA form, the CDR3 reads TGTGCCAGCAGCGTAGTAAGTGAGCGGAGCTCCTACAATGAGCAGTTCTTC. It is translated as CASSVVSERSSYNEQFF. Based on the CDR3 plus reference TRBV9 and TRBJ2-1, the full variable domain is DSGVTQTPKHLITATGQRVTLRCSPRSGDLSVYWYQQSLDQGLQFLIQYYNGEERAKGNILERFSAQQFPDLHSELNLSSLELGDSALYFCASSVVSERSSYNEQFFGPGTRLTVL.

This rearrangement joins TRBV3-1 (or the pseudogene TRBV3-2) to TRBJ2-7; tentative D call: TRBD2 (6 bases). The CDR3 totals 13 residues. V shed 3 bases and J shed 9 bases, with 15 bases lying between them. Germline V CDR1 and CDR2: LGHDT, YNNKEL (reference sequence). The CDR3 region is CASSQETRGWQYF. The CDR3 DNA reads TGTGCCAGCAGCCAGGAGACTAGAGGCTGGCAGTACTTC.

The chain joins TRBV6-5 to TRBJ1-1; D remains ambiguous. In germline, CDR1 is MNHEY, CDR2 SVGAGI. The V end was cut by 0 bases, the J end by 1 base, with 6 bases between. This CDR3 contains 14 residues. CDR3: CASSYSTGNTEAFF. CDR3 in DNA: TGTGCCAGCAGTTACTCGACGGGGAACACTGAAGCTTTCTTT.

In DNA, the CDR3 is TGTGCCAGCAGCGTCCGGTCTTGGGCTTATAGCAATCAGCCCCAGCATTTT. Translation: CASSVRSWAYSNQPQHF. The chain employs TRBV7-8 and TRBJ1-5, with unresolved D. V dropped 5 bases and J dropped 0 bases, with 17 bases sitting between them. The germline CDR1 and CDR2 sequences are SGHVS and FQNEAQ. The CDR3 has 17 residues.